This TCR beta chain was captured by sequencing in a study of blood T cell repertoires in COVID-19. The overall study: PBMCs, B-cell-depleted T cells, or T cells provided the cDNA or gDNA that made up the material.

Some clones are missing from TCRdb's copy, which holds only in-frame ones; the method was immunoSEQ multiplex PCR. The sample includes approximately 500,000 clones, approximately 87% of them seen just once. The CDR3 runs 13 residues. The germline V and J ends were trimmed by 3 bases and 3 bases, with 9 bases remaining between them. Germline CDR1 and CDR2: SGHTA and FQGNSA. The clonotype originates from a middle-aged woman who had recovered from COVID-19. The sequencing sample was made of PBMCs or T cells enriched from blood (not recorded which). The genes are TRBV7-2 and TRBJ2-7; TRBD2 might be the D (6 bases). The CDR3 loop reads CASSFGGNYEQYF. As DNA, the CDR3 is TGTGCCAGCAGCTTCGGGGGTAACTACGAGCAGTACTTC.